This T cell receptor (beta chain) was sequenced in a study of blood T cell dynamics during melanoma immunotherapy. Study information: Patients with metastatic melanoma got pembrolizumab or nivolumab-ipilimumab as first-line care.

Specified time point: pre-treatment baseline. Sampling occurred pretreatment (T0) and at week 3 (W3), after cycle one of checkpoint blockade. No patient had earlier systemic cancer treatment, concurrent immunosuppressants, or another active cancer. The method was immunoSEQ multiplex PCR; TCRdb's version includes in-frame clones alone and lacks a portion of them. The sample comprises about 9,700 clones, 70% to 90% of which are singletons, and 8% to 10% rests with the top ten. In the case of this clone: The antigen remains undetermined.

Overall study results and limits: The study could not tell melanoma-specific clones from general immune activation.

This sequence was found in a human donor with melanoma. The sample was blood, taken from a patient treated with checkpoint blockade.

CDR3 bases: TGTGCCAGCAGCCACAGGGAACGCTCCTACGAGCAGTACTTC. Its translation is CASSHRERSYEQYF. This chain uses TRBV5-4 with TRBJ2-7; maybe TRBD1 (6 bases). This CDR3 comprises 14 residues. Germline CDR1 reads SGHNT; CDR2 reads YYREEE (reference sequence). Trimming removed 4 bases from V and 0 bases from J, with 11 bases in between.